What follows are 32 T cell receptor beta chains derived from one specimen sequenced in a study of T-cell reconstitution after alpha-beta-depleted transplantation in children. Molecular barcoding with unique molecular identifiers was used for the TCRbeta library. One entry per CDR3 protein results from TCRdb running MiXCR on the PCR reads. The sample comprises about 610,000 distinct CDR3 sequences, approximately 30% of which are singletons, and about 35% rests with the top ten. Specimen: PBMCs, collected before TCRalphabeta/CD19-depleted stem cell transplant. The receptors here all came from a boy in the first two years of life with Wiskott-Aldrich syndrome, due to receive a stem cell transplant.

This clonotype was counted a few times. V gene TRBV24-1 combines with J gene TRBJ2-1; 13 bases are a match to TRBD2. The CDR3 totals 15 residues. Trimming cost V 6 bases and J 8 bases; bases outside gene matches: 6. In germline, CDR1 is KGHDR, CDR2 SFDVKD. The CDR3 spells CATSWTSGSGDEQFF. Written as DNA, the CDR3 is TGTGCCACCAGTTGGACTAGCGGGAGTGGGGATGAGCAGTTCTTC.

This clonotype was recorded a few times. This sequence joins TRBV10-1 and TRBJ1-1; weak D call: TRBD1 (6 bases). Germline V gene sequence: CDR1 WNHNN, CDR2 SYGVQD (reference sequence). V was cut by 5 bases and J by 10 bases, with 20 bases left in between. This CDR3 region has 14 residues. Here the CDR3 reads CASSKQGYEGGAFF. The CDR3 coding sequence is TGCGCCAGCAGTAAACAAGGATACGAAGGGGGAGCTTTCTTT.

V usage is TRBV6-2 or TRBV6-3 and J usage is TRBJ2-1; 14 nucleotides agree with TRBD2. CDR3 length: 16 amino acids. CDR1 and CDR2 (germline): MNHEY, SVGEGT. V shed 4 bases, J shed 5 bases, and the junction held 4 bases outside the gene matches. The CDR3: CASSSGTSGRHNEQFF. The CDR3, as DNA: TGTGCCAGCAGTTCCGGGACTAGCGGGAGACACAATGAGCAGTTCTTC.

The chain uses TRBV20-1 and TRBJ2-1; D ambiguous. CDR3 length: 14 residues. With 3 bases removed from V and 0 bases from J, the gap between germline ends came to 9 bases. In germline, CDR1 is DFQATT, CDR2 SNEGSKA (reference sequence). The CDR3 loop reads CSARGKSSYNEQFF. The CDR3 DNA reads as TGCAGTGCTAGGGGTAAGAGCTCCTACAATGAGCAGTTCTTC.

This clonotype was seen a few times. V and J are TRBV6-6 and TRBJ2-4; D is possibly TRBD1 or TRBD2 (6 bases each). Germline V CDR1 and CDR2: MNHNY, SVGAGI (reference sequence). This CDR3 is built from 12 residues. Trimming shortened V by 10 bases and J by 4 bases, and 11 bases separated the two germline ends. The CDR3 nucleotides are TGTGCCACCGGGGGCGGAAAAAACATTCAGTACTTC. Translated, it gives CATGGGKNIQYF.

This clonotype was seen only a few times. V usage is TRBV20-1 and J usage is TRBJ1-4; D ambiguous. Germline V gene lookup returns CDR1 DFQATT and CDR2 SNEGSKA (reference sequence). V lost 6 bases and J 0 bases, leaving 5 bases between the germline ends. The CDR3 has 12 residues. The CDR3 protein is CSALSTNEKLFF. The CDR3 DNA reads as TGCAGTGCCCTATCAACTAATGAAAAACTGTTTTTT.

In this sample, this clonotype turned up a few times. This chain connects TRBV6-2 or TRBV6-3 to TRBJ2-7; D tentatively fits TRBD1 or TRBD2 (5 bases each). The length of the CDR3 is 16 residues. From germline, CDR1 is MNHEY and CDR2 SVGEGT. Trimming stripped 7 bases from V and 0 bases from J, with 19 bases between. CDR3 nucleotide sequence: TGTGCCAGCACCAGCGGAAGGGGATTAAGCTCCTACGAGCAGTACTTC. It codes for CASTSGRGLSSYEQYF.

The chain combines TRBV5-5 with TRBJ1-1; D ambiguous. Per the germline V gene, CDR1 is SGHKS and CDR2 is YYEKEE (reference sequence). V dropped 7 bases and J dropped 4 bases, with 17 bases sitting between them. The CDR3 totals 14 residues. The DNA for the CDR3 is TGTGCCAGCCGCCTAGAGGGATCGGTCACTGAAGCTTTCTTT. Encoded protein: CASRLEGSVTEAFF.

The chain is built from TRBV15 and TRBJ2-5; D gene ambiguous. This CDR3 spans 12 amino acids. V lost 0 bases to trimming and J lost 7 bases, with 6 bases between them. Germline V gene lookup returns CDR1 LNHNV and CDR2 YYDKDF (reference sequence). CDR3 bases: TGTGCCACCAGCAGAGAACACGGGACCCAGTACTTC. Its protein is CATSREHGTQYF.

This clonotype appeared a few times. This rearrangement joins TRBV29-1 to TRBJ2-7; maybe TRBD1 (5 bases). From germline, CDR1 is SQVTM and CDR2 ANQGSEA. This CDR3 has 16 residues. V lost 4 bases and J lost 5, with 24 bases in between. The CDR3 sequence: CSVVISDSKHRNEQYF. Written as DNA, the CDR3 is TGCAGCGTTGTTATATCCGACAGCAAACACAGGAACGAGCAGTACTTC.

This clonotype was counted a few times. The chain is built from TRBV6-5 and TRBJ2-7; 8 bases are shared with TRBD2. Per the germline V gene, CDR1 is MNHEY and CDR2 is SVGAGI. V lost 2 bases and J lost 2; bases outside the gene matches: 8. The CDR3 is 16 amino acids. This CDR3 is CASSYAWVAGTYEQYF. DNA of the CDR3: TGTGCCAGCAGTTACGCCTGGGTAGCGGGGACCTACGAGCAGTACTTC.

The V call is TRBV2, the J call TRBJ2-2; D is undetermined. There are 16 residues in the CDR3. Trimming removed 6 bases from V and 7 bases from J, with 21 bases in between. CDR1 SNHLY and CDR2 FYNNEI come from the germline V gene. The CDR3 nucleotides are TGTGCCAGCAGCTACCCACCGGATAGGGTGATCGGGGAGCTGTTTTTT. Translation: CASSYPPDRVIGELFF.

The sample holds many counts of this clonotype. This chain uses TRBV24-1 with TRBJ2-1; TRBD2 matches 7 bases. CDR3 length equals 14 residues. V was clipped by 1 base and J by 10 bases; unmatched bases: 6. CDR1 KGHDR and CDR2 SFDVKD come from the germline V gene. The CDR3 DNA is TGTGCCACCAGTGATTTAAGAAGCGGGGCCGAGCAGTTCTTC. Amino acid sequence: CATSDLRSGAEQFF.

This clonotype was seen only a few times. The J gene is TRBJ2-7, the V gene TRBV5-1; 12 bases are shared with TRBD2. V trimming: 4 bases; J trimming: 1 base; junction bases outside the gene matches: 6. The CDR3 spans 16 residues. Germline loops: CDR1 SGHRS, CDR2 YFSETQ. The chain's CDR3 is CASSRWTSGTSYEQYF. CDR3 in DNA: TGCGCCAGCAGCCGATGGACTAGCGGGACGTCCTACGAGCAGTACTTC.

There are a few counts of this clonotype. The chain joins TRBV10-3 to TRBJ2-3, with 7 bases aligning to TRBD1. The trim removed 5 bases at V and 4 bases at J, leaving 6 bases unmatched. The CDR3 totals 14 residues. Per the germline V gene, CDR1 is ENHRY and CDR2 is SYGVKD. The CDR3 here is CAISNRGGSDTQYF. The DNA for the CDR3 is TGTGCCATCAGTAACAGGGGTGGGTCAGATACGCAGTATTTT.

V usage is TRBV10-3 and J usage is TRBJ1-5, with TRBD1 matching over 7 bases. Germline-derived CDR1 and CDR2 are ENHRY and SYGVKD. J gave up 1 base and V 6 bases, and 9 bases lay outside the gene matches. CDR3 size: 16 residues. The CDR3 DNA reads as TGTGCCATCAGCGAAGACAGGGTCGGAAGCAATCAGCCCCAGCATTTT. This translates into CAISEDRVGSNQPQHF.

The genes are TRBV29-1 and TRBJ2-1; 7 bases map to TRBD1. The CDR3 contains 15 residues. Trimming took 1 base from V and 7 from J; bases not matched to a gene: 10. CDR1 and CDR2 (germline): SQVTM, ANQGSEA. In DNA, the CDR3 is TGCAGCGTTGAAGGGGTGACAGGGTATTGGAATGAGCAGTTCTTC. The encoded protein is CSVEGVTGYWNEQFF.

The chain combines TRBV7-7 with TRBJ2-2; the match to TRBD1 covers 10 bases. Germline V gene lookup returns CDR1 SSHAT and CDR2 FNYEAQ (reference sequence). This CDR3 has 16 residues. Losses at the gene ends were 2 bases for V and 4 bases for J; bases not matched to a gene: 4. CDR3 DNA sequence: TGTGCCAGCAGCTTAAGAGGACAGGGGGGCACCGGGGAGCTGTTTTTT. This codes for CASSLRGQGGTGELFF.

The V call is TRBV7-6, the J call TRBJ2-1; unclear D gene. The CDR3 extends over 15 amino acids. Germline CDR1 SGHVS, CDR2 FNYEAQ. Trimming took 5 bases from V and 2 from J, leaving 13 bases between them. CDR3 loop: CASSHPVSAYNEQFF. CDR3 nucleotides: TGTGCCAGCAGCCACCCCGTATCAGCCTACAATGAGCAGTTCTTC.

This sequence joins TRBV11-2 and TRBJ2-2, with D unresolved. Per germline, CDR1 SGHAT and CDR2 FQNNGV. This CDR3 is 16 amino acids long. Trimming removed 0 bases at V and 6 bases at J, with 14 bases between. CDR3 in DNA: TGTGCCAGCAGCTTAGAAACGCAGAAATGGTCCGGGGAGCTGTTTTTT. This codes for CASSLETQKWSGELFF.

This rearrangement joins TRBV4-1 to TRBJ1-2; perhaps TRBD1 as D (5 bases). Looked up from germline, CDR1 is MGHRA and CDR2 is YSYEKL. The CDR3 loop spans 17 amino acids. V lost 7 bases and J 2 bases, leaving 23 bases between the germline ends. CDR3 bases: TGCGCCAGCATTAACTCCATCGGGGCAGGTGCGAACTATGGCTACACCTTC. It is translated as CASINSIGAGANYGYTF.

This clonotype was observed a handful of times. The chain joins TRBV6-6 to TRBJ2-1, with TRBD1 matching 9 bases. From germline, CDR1 is MNHNY and CDR2 SVGAGI (reference sequence). With V trimmed by 5 bases and J by 9 bases, 5 bases remained unmatched. CDR3 length: 13 residues. CDR3 amino acids: CASSPGQGGEQFF. In DNA form, the CDR3 reads TGTGCCAGCAGTCCGGGACAGGGTGGTGAGCAGTTCTTC.

V usage is TRBV20-1 and J usage is TRBJ2-1; D may be TRBD1 (5 bases). The V end lost 3 bases, the J end lost 4 bases, and 7 bases lay between the germline ends. The CDR3 has 12 amino acids. CDR1 is DFQATT, CDR2 SNEGSKA, per germline (reference sequence). The CDR3 bases are TGCAGTGCTAGGACAGCTTACAATGAGCAGTTCTTC. This codes for CSARTAYNEQFF.

The gene calls are TRBV29-1 and TRBJ1-3, with no clear D. In germline, CDR1 is SQVTM, CDR2 ANQGSEA. The CDR3 extends over 14 amino acids. Trimming pared 4 bases from V and 4 bases from J, leaving 14 bases between. CDR3 region: CSVAFSGSGNTIYF. The CDR3 nucleotides are TGCAGCGTTGCCTTTTCGGGGTCGGGAAACACCATATATTTT.

This clonotype has more than one count but fewer than ten. V is TRBV19 and J is TRBJ1-5; D gene ambiguous. This CDR3 contains 14 residues. Trimming cost V 0 bases and J 5 bases, with 8 bases left between them. Germline-derived CDR1 and CDR2 are LNHDA and SQIVND (reference sequence). The CDR3 loop reads CASSIDGYYQPQHF. The CDR3 DNA reads as TGTGCCAGTAGTATAGACGGCTATTATCAGCCCCAGCATTTT.

V gene TRBV15 combines with J gene TRBJ2-1; 9 bases match TRBD2. The CDR3 loop spans 15 amino acids. V gave up 1 base and J gave up 5 bases; unmatched junction bases: 3. The germline V gene has CDR1 LNHNV and CDR2 YYDKDF (reference sequence). CDR3 sequence (DNA): TGTGCCACCAGCAGAGGTCTAGCGGGGAACAATGAGCAGTTCTTC. It yields the protein CATSRGLAGNNEQFF.

The CDR3 DNA reads as TGTGCCACCAGCAGCGGGCTGTACAGGGATGAGTACTTC. This encodes CATSSGLYRDEYF. The gene calls are TRBV15 and TRBJ2-7; the D gene is possibly TRBD1 (6 bases). Looked up from germline, CDR1 is LNHNV and CDR2 is YYDKDF (reference sequence). V was pared by 3 bases and J by 11 bases, with 17 bases between. This CDR3 spans 13 amino acids.

This clonotype was seen only a few times. The CDR3 protein is CASDGQGAGTEAFF. In DNA form, the CDR3 reads TGTGCCAGCGACGGACAGGGGGCGGGGACTGAAGCTTTCTTT. V usage is TRBV2 and J usage is TRBJ1-1; 11 bases map to TRBD1. This CDR3 has 14 amino acids. Looked up from germline, CDR1 is SNHLY and CDR2 is FYNNEI. Germline trimming cut 8 bases from V and 5 bases from J; bases unmatched to any gene: 7.

This clonotype showed up just a few times. The gene calls are TRBV5-5 and TRBJ2-7; 8 bases fit TRBD2. CDR3 length equals 16 residues. In germline, CDR1 is SGHKS, CDR2 YYEKEE (reference sequence). V lost 0 bases to trimming and J lost 4 bases; unmatched junction nucleotides: 9. In DNA form, the CDR3 reads TGTGCCAGCAGCTTGGCCGGGGGGGACTTTATTTACGAGCAGTACTTC. Encoded protein: CASSLAGGDFIYEQYF.

This clonotype was counted only a few times. This chain joins TRBV12-3 or TRBV12-4 and TRBJ1-3; D not certain. The CDR3 extends over 14 amino acids. Between the trimmed V and J ends, which lost 5 bases and 4 bases, there was a span of 12 bases. CDR3 residues: CASSTQIRGNTIYF. CDR3 nucleotide sequence: TGTGCCAGCAGTACTCAGATACGGGGAAACACCATATATTTT.

This clonotype occurred a few times. The V gene is TRBV5-1, the J gene TRBJ2-3, with D possibly matching TRBD2 (5 bases). Looked up from germline, CDR1 is SGHRS and CDR2 is YFSETQ. The CDR3 totals 12 residues. The germline V and J ends were trimmed by 0 bases and 8 bases, with 7 bases remaining between them. This chain's CDR3 is CASSLEGSTQYF. The CDR3 DNA reads TGCGCCAGCAGCTTGGAAGGGAGTACGCAGTATTTT.

This chain joins TRBV25-1 and TRBJ2-7; D possibly corresponds to TRBD2 (5 bases). Deletions cut 2 bases from V and 0 bases from J, with 8 bases between. The CDR3 is made up of 14 amino acids. Germline CDR1 reads MGHDK; CDR2 reads SYGVNS. The CDR3 reads CASSEEGSSYEQYF. DNA of the CDR3: TGTGCCAGCAGTGAAGAGGGTAGCTCCTACGAGCAGTACTTC.